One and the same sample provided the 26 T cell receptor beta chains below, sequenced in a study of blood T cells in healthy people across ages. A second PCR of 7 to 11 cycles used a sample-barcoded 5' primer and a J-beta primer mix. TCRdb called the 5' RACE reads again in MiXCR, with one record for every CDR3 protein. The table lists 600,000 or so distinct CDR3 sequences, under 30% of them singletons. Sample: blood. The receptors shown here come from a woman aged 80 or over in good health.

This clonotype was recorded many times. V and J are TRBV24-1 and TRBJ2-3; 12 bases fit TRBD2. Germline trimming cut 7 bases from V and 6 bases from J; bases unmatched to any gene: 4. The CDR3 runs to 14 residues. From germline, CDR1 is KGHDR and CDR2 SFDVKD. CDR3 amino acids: CATRTSGGGDTQYF. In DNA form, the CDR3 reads TGTGCCACCAGGACTAGCGGGGGCGGGGATACGCAGTATTTT.

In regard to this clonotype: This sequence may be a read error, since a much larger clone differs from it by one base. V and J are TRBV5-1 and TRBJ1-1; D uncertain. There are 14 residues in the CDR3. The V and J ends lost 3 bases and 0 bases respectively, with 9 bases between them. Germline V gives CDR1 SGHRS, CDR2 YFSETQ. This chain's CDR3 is CASSCSVMNTEAFF. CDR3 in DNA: TGCGCCAGCAGCTGTTCGGTTATGAACACTGAAGCTTTCTTT. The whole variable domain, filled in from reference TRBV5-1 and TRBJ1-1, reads KAGVTQTPRYLIKTRGQQVTLSCSPISGHRSVSWYQQTPGQGLQFLFEYFSETQRNKGNFPGRFSGRQFSNSRSEMNVSTLELGDSALYLCASSCSVMNTEAFFGQGTRLTVV.

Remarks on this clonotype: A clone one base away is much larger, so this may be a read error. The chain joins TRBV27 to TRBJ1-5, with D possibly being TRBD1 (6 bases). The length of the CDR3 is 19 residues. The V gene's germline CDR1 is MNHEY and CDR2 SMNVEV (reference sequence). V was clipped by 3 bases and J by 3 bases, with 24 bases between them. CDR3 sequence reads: CASSFGGSGVRENNQPQHF. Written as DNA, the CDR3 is TGTGCCAGCAGTTTTGGTGGGTCAGGGGTGAGGGAAAACAATCAGCCCCAGCATTTT.

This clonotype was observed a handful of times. The CDR3 here is CASSYGGLGWSNEQFF. CDR3 sequence (DNA): TGTGCCAGCAGTTACGGGGGACTAGGGTGGAGCAATGAGCAGTTCTTC. J is TRBJ2-1 and V is TRBV6-5, with 8 bases that match TRBD2. Germline loops: CDR1 MNHEY, CDR2 SVGAGI. The V and J ends lost 2 bases and 6 bases, in that order; junction bases with no gene match: 9. The CDR3 is 16 residues long.

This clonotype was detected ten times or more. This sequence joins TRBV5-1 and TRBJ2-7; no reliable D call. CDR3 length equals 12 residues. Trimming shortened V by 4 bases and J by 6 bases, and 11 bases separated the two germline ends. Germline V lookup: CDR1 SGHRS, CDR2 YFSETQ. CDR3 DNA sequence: TGCGCCAGCAGCACGGACGGTTTCGAGCAGTACTTC. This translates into CASSTDGFEQYF.

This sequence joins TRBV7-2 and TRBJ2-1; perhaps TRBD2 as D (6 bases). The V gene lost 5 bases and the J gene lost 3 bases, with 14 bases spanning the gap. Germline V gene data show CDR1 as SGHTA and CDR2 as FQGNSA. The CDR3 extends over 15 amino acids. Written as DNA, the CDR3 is TGTGCCAGCAGCCCCAGAGGAGGGTACTACAATGAGCAGTTCTTC. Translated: CASSPRGGYYNEQFF.

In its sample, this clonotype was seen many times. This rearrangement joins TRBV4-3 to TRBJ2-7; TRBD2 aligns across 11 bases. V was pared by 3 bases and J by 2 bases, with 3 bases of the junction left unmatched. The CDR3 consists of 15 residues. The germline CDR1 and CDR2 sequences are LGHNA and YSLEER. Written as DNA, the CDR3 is TGCGCCAGCAGCCATACTAGCGGGGGCACCTACGAGCAGTACTTC. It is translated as CASSHTSGGTYEQYF.

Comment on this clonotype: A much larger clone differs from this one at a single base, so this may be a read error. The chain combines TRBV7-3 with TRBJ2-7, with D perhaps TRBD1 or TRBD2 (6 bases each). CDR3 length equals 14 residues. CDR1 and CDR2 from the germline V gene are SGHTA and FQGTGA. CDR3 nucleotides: TGTGCCCGCAGCTTGACTGGAGGGGGTGGTGAGCAGTACTTC. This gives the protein CARSLTGGGGEQYF.

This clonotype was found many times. The CDR3 bases are TGTGCCAGCAGTGAAGGACGGAGCGCGCAGTATTTT. Amino acids: CASSEGRSAQYF. The chain recombines TRBV6-1 with TRBJ2-3, with D uncertain. Trimming shortened V by 1 base and J by 10 bases, and 9 bases separated the two germline ends. The CDR3 loop spans 12 amino acids. Germline CDR1 is MNHNS and CDR2 is SASEGT.

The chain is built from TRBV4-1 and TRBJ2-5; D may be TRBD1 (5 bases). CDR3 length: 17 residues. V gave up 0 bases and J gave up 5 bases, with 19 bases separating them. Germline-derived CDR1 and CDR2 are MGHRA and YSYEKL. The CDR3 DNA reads TGCGCCAGCAGCCAAGACTTTCGAAGGGGCGGTAAGGAGACCCAGTACTTC. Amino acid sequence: CASSQDFRRGGKETQYF.

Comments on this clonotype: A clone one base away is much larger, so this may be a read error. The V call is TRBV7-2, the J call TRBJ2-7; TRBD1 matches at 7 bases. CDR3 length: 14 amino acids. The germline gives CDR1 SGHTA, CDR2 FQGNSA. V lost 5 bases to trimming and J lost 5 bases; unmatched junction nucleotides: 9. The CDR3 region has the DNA TGTGCCAGCAGCCCGGACAGGATAGGGCACGAGCAGTACTTC. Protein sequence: CASSPDRIGHEQYF.

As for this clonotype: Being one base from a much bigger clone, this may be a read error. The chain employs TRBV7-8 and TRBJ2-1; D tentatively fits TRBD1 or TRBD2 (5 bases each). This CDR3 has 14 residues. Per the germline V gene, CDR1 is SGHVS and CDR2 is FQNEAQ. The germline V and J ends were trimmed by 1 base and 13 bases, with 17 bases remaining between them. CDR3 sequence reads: CASSLGTMGETQFF. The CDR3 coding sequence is TGTGCCAGCAGCTTAGGGACAATGGGAGAGACCCAGTTCTTC.

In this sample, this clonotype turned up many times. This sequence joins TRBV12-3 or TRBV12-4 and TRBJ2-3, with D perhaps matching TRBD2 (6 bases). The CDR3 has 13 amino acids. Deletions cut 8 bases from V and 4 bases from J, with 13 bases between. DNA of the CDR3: TGTGCCAGCTGCTGGGGAGGTTCAGATACGCAGTATTTT. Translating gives CASCWGGSDTQYF.

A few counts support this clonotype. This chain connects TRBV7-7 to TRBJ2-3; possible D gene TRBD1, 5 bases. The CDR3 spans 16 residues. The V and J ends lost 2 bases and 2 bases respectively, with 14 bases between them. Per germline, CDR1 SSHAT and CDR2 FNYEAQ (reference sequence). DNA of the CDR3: TGTGCCAGCAGCTTATCGAAGGGGCCCTTCACAGATACGCAGTATTTT. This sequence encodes CASSLSKGPFTDTQYF.

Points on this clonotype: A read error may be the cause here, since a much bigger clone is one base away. The CDR3 sequence: CASSQEGAGIMNEQYF. The CDR3 DNA reads as TGTGCCAGCAGCCAAGAGGGGGCAGGGATAATGAACGAGCAGTACTTC. The V call is TRBV4-2, the J call TRBJ2-7; D is possibly TRBD1 (6 bases). Germline CDR1 and CDR2: LGHNA and YNFKEQ. The CDR3 consists of 16 residues. V gave up 0 bases and J gave up 5 bases, with 17 bases separating them.

The CDR3 region is CAVRAGSTDTQYF. For the CDR3, the DNA is TGTGCGGTCAGAGCGGGAAGCACAGATACGCAGTATTTT. This chain joins TRBV28 and TRBJ2-3; 7 nucleotides align to TRBD2. The germline V gene has CDR1 MDHEN and CDR2 SYDVKM. The CDR3 spans 13 residues.

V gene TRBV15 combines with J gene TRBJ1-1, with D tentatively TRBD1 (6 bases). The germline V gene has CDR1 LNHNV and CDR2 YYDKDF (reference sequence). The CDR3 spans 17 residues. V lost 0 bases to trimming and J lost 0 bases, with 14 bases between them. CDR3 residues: CATSRDFLGQLNTEAFF. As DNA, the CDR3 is TGTGCCACCAGCAGAGATTTTCTTGGACAGCTGAACACTGAAGCTTTCTTT.

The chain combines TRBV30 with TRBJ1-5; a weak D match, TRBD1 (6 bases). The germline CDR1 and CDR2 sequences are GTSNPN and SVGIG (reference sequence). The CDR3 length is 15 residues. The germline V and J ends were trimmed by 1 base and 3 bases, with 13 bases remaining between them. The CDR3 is CAWSGQTGYNQPQHF. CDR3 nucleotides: TGTGCCTGGAGTGGGCAGACAGGCTACAATCAGCCCCAGCATTTT. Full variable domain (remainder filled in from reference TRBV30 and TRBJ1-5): SQTIHQWPATLVQPVGSPLSLECTVEGTSNPNLYWYRQAAGRGLQLLFYSVGIGQISSEVPQNLSASRPQDRQFILSSKKLLLSDSGFYLCAWSGQTGYNQPQHFGDGTRLSIL.

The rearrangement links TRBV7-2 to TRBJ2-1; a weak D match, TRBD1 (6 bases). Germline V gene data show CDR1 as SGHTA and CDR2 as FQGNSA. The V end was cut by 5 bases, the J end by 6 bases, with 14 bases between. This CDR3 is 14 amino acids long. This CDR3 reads CASSGTDRRNEQFF. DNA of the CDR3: TGTGCCAGCAGCGGGACCGACAGGCGCAATGAGCAGTTCTTC.

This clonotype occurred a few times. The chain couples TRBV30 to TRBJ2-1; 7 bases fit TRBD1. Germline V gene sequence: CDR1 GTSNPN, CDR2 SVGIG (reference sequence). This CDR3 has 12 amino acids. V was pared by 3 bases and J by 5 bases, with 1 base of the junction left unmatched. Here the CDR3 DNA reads TGTGCCTGGAGGGGACAGAACAATGAGCAGTTCTTC. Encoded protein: CAWRGQNNEQFF.

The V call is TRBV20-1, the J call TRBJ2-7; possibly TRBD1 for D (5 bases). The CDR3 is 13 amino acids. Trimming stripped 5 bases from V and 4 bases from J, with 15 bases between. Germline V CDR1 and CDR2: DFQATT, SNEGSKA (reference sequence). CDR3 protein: CSAGSGLVYEQYF. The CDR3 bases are TGCAGTGCTGGTTCAGGGTTGGTTTACGAGCAGTACTTC.

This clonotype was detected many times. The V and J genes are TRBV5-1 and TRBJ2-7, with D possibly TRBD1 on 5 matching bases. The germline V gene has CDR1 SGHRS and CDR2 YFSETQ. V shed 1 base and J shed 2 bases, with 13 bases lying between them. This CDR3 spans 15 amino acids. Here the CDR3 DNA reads TGCGCCAGCAGCTTGCCCCAGGGAAACACCTACGAGCAGTACTTC. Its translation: CASSLPQGNTYEQYF.

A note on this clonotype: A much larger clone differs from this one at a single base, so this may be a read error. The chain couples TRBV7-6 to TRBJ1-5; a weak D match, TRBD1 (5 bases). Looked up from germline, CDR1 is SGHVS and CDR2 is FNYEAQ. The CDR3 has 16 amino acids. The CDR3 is CASSLGGRVSNQSQHF. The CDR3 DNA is TGTGCCAGCAGCTTAGGGGGACGGGTTAGCAATCAGTCCCAGCATTTT. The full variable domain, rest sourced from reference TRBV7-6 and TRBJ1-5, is GAGVSQSPRYKVTKRGQDVALRCDPISGHVSLYWYRQALGQGPEFLTYFNYEAQQDKSGLPNDRFSAERPEGSISTLTIQRTEQRDSAMYRCASSLGGRVSNQSQHFGDGTRLSIL.

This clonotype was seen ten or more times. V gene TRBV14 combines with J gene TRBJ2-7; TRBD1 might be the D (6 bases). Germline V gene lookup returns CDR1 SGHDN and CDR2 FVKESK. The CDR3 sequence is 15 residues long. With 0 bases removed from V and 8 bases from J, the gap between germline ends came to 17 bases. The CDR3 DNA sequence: TGTGCCAGCAGCCAAGAGGGGACACCCGGTAACAAGCAGTACTTC. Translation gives CASSQEGTPGNKQYF. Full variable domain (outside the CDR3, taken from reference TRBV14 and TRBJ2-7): EAGVTQFPSHSVIEKGQTVTLRCDPISGHDNLYWYRRVMGKEIKFLLHFVKESKQDESGMPNNRFLAERTGGTYSTLKVQPAELEDSGVYFCASSQEGTPGNKQYFGPGTRLTVT.

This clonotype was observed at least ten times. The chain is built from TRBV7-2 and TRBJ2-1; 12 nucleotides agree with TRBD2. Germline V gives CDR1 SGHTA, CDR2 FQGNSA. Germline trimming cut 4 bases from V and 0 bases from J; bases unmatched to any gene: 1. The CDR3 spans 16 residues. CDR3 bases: TGTGCCAGCAGCTGGACTAGCGGGGACTCCTACAATGAGCAGTTCTTC. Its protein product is CASSWTSGDSYNEQFF.

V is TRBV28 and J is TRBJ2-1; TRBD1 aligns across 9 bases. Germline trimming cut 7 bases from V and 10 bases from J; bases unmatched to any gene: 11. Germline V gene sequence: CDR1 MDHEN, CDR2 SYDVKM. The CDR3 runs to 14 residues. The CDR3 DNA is TGTGCCAGCACCTCCGGGACAGGGAGACACGAGCAGTTCTTC. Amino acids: CASTSGTGRHEQFF.